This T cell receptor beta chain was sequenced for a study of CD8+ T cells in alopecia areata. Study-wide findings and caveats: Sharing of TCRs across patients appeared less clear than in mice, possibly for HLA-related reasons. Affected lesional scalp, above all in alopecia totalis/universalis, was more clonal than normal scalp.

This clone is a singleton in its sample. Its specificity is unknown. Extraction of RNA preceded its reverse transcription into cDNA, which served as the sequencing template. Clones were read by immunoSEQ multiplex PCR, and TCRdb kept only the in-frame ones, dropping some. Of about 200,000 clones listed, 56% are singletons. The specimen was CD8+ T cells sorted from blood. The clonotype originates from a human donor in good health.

CDR3 region: CSVPPGGGPPYEQYF. CDR3 DNA sequence: TGCAGCGTCCCCCCCGGCGGGGGGCCACCCTACGAGCAGTACTTC. The chain is built from TRBV29-1 and TRBJ2-7, with 8 nucleotides matching TRBD2. The CDR3 contains 15 residues. Germline values: CDR1 SQVTM, CDR2 ANQGSEA. V lost 6 bases to trimming and J lost 2 bases; unmatched junction nucleotides: 12.